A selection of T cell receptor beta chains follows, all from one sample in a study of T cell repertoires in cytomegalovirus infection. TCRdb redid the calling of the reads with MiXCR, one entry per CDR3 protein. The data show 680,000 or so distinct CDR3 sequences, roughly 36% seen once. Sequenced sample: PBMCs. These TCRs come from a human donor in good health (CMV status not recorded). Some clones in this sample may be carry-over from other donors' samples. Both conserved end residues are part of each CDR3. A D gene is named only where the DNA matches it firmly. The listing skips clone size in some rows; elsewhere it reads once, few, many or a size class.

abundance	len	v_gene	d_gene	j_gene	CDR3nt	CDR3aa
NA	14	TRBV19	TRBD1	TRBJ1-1	TGTGCCAGTACCCTGACAGGGGGGAACACTGAAGCTTTCTTT	CASTLTGGNTEAFF
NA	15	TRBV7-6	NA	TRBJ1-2	TGTGCCAGCAGCTTATATATAGGGGTGCAATATGGCTACACCTTC	CASSLYIGVQYGYTF
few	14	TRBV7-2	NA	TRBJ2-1	TGTGCCAGCAGCTTACGGGGGCCCCAGAATGAGCAGTTCTTC	CASSLRGPQNEQFF
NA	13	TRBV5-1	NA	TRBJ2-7	TGCGCCAGCAGCTTGTGGGTCTCCTACGAGCAGTACTTC	CASSLWVSYEQYF
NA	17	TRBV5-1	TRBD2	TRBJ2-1	TGCGCCAGCAACAGTGGACCGGGACTAGCGGGAACGGGTGAGCAGTTCTTC	CASNSGPGLAGTGEQFF
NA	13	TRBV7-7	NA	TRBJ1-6	TGTGCTAGCAGCTTGGACAGAGGTTCACCCCCCCACTTT	CASSLDRGSPPHF
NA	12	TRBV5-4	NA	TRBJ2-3	TGTGCCAGCAGCTTGTACGTAGATACGCAGTATTTT	CASSLYVDTQYF
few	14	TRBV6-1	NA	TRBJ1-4	TGTGCCAGCAGCGGTGGTGGGAGTAATGAAAAACTGTTTTTT	CASSGGGSNEKLFF
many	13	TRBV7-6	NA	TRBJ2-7	TGTGCCAGCAGCTCTGGACAGTTCTACGAGCAGTACTTC	CASSSGQFYEQYF
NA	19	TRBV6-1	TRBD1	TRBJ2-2	TGTGCCAGCAGTTACAATAGGGACAGGGGGAGAGGGAACACCGGGGAGCTGTTTTTT	CASSYNRDRGRGNTGELFF
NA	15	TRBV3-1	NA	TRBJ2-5	TGTGCCAGCAGCCCGTGTGCAGGACGTTCAGAGACCCAGTACTTC	CASSPCAGRSETQYF
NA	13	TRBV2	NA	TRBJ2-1	TGTGCCGGGGTGGGCGTAGGGGTCGGTGAGCAGTTCTTC	CAGVGVGVGEQFF
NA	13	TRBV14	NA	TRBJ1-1	TGTGCCAGCAGCCAAGATCCCGGGGGAGAAGCTTTCTTT	CASSQDPGGEAFF
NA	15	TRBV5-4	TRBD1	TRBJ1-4	TGTGCCAGCAGCTCGGGGGGACAGAAAAATGAAAAACTGTTTTTT	CASSSGGQKNEKLFF
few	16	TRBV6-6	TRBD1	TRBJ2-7	TGTGCCAGCAGTGATACACAGGGGGCCGTCTCCTACGAGCAGTACTTC	CASSDTQGAVSYEQYF
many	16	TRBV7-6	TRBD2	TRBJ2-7	TGTGCCAGCAGCTTTTTGGTGAGCGGGAGCTCCTACGAGCAGTACTTC	CASSFLVSGSSYEQYF
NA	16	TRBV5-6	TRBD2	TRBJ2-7	TGTGCCAGCAGCTGGGGTCCCCCGCAGGGCGGGGGGGAGCAGTACTTC	CASSWGPPQGGGEQYF
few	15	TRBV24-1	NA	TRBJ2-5	TGTGCCACCAGTGAGGGGAGAACCCAACAAGAGACCCAGTACTTC	CATSEGRTQQETQYF
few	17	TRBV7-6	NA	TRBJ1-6	TGTGCCAGCAGCTTGGATTCCTCTGGCTCCTATAATTCACCCCTCCACTTT	CASSLDSSGSYNSPLHF
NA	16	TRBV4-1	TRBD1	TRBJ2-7	TGCGCCAGCAGCCGGATTGGACAGGGGGATCGCTACGAGCAGTACTTC	CASSRIGQGDRYEQYF
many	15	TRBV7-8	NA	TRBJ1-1	TGTGCCAGCAGCTTAGATCCGGGGGGGAACACTGAAGCTTTCTTT	CASSLDPGGNTEAFF
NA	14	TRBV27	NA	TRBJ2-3	TGTGCCAGCAGTTTGGTAGCGCACACAGATACGCAGTATTTT	CASSLVAHTDTQYF
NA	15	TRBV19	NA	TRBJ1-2	TGTGCCTCTTCGGGACATCAAGTTCCTAACTATGGCTACACCTTC	CASSGHQVPNYGYTF
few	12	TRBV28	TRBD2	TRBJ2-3	TGTGCCAGGAGAGCGGGGGCAGATACGCAGTATTTT	CARRAGADTQYF
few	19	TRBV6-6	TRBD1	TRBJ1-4	TGTGCCAGCAGTGCCCCGGGACAGGGGTTAAGCGGTGCTAATGAAAAACTGTTTTTT	CASSAPGQGLSGANEKLFF
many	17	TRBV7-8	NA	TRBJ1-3	TGTGCCAGCAGCTTAGTGGGCAGTTCGAGCTCTGGAAACACCATATATTTT	CASSLVGSSSSGNTIYF
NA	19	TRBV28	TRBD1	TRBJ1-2	TGTGCCAGCAGCCTCTTACTTACCGTGGACAGGCCCGTTAACTATGGCTACACCTTC	CASSLLLTVDRPVNYGYTF
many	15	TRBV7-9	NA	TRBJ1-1	TGTGCCAGCAGCTTCCCCTTGACGGAGAACACTGAAGCTTTCTTT	CASSFPLTENTEAFF
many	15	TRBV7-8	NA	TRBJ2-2	TGTGCCAGCAGCTTAGTTGGGGGAGACACCGGGGAGCTGTTTTTT	CASSLVGGDTGELFF
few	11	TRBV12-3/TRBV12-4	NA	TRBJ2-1	TGTGCCAGCAGTTTGGGGGAAACAGATTACTTC	CASSLGETDYF
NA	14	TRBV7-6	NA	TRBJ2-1	TGTGCCAGCAGCCTGTTGGGGGAGTGGGATGAGCAGTTCTTC	CASSLLGEWDEQFF